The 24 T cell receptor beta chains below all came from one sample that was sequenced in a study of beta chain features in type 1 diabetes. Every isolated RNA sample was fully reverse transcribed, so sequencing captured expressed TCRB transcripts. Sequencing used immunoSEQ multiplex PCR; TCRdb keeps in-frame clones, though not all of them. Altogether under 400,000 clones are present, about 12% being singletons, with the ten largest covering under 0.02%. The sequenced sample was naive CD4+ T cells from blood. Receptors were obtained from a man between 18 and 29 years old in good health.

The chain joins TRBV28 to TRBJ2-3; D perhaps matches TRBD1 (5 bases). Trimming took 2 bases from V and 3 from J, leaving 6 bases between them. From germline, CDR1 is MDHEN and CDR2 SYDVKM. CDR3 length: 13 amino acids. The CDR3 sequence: CASSLGATDTQYF. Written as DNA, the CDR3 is TGTGCCAGCAGTTTAGGGGCTACAGATACGCAGTATTTT.

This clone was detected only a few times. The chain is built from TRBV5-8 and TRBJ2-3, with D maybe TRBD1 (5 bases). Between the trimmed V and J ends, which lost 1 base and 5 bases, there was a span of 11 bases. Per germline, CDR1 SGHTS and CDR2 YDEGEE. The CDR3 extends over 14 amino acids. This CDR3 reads CASSLPTVLDTQYF. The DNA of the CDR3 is TGTGCCAGCAGCTTGCCGACAGTACTAGATACGCAGTATTTT.

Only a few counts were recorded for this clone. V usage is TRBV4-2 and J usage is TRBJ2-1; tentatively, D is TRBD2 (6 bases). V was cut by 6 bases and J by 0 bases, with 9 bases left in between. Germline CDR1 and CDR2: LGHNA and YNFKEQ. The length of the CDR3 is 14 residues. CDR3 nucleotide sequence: TGTGCCAGCAGTGCGACTAGCTCCTACAATGAGCAGTTCTTC. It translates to CASSATSSYNEQFF.

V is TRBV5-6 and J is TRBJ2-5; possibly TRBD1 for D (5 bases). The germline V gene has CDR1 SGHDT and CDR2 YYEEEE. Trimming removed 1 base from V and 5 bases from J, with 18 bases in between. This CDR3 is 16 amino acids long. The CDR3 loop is CASSLLFFRGGETQYF. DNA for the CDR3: TGTGCCAGCAGCTTGCTGTTTTTTAGGGGTGGGGAGACCCAGTACTTC. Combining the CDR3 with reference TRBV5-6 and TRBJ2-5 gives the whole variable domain DAGVTQSPTHLIKTRGQQVTLRCSPKSGHDTVSWYQQALGQGPQFIFQYYEEEERQRGNFPDRFSGHQFPNYSSELNVNALLLGDSALYLCASSLLFFRGGETQYFGPGTRLLVL.

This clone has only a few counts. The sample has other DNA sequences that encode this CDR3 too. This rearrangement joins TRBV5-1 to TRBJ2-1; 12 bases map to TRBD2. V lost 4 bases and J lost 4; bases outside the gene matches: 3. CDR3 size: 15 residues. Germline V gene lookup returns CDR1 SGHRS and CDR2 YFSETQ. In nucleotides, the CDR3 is TGCGCCAGCAGCACCGGGACTAGCGGGTACAATGAGCAGTTCTTC. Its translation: CASSTGTSGYNEQFF. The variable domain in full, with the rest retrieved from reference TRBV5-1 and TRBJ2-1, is KAGVTQTPRYLIKTRGQQVTLSCSPISGHRSVSWYQQTPGQGLQFLFEYFSETQRNKGNFPGRFSGRQFSNSRSEMNVSTLELGDSALYLCASSTGTSGYNEQFFGPGTRLTVL.

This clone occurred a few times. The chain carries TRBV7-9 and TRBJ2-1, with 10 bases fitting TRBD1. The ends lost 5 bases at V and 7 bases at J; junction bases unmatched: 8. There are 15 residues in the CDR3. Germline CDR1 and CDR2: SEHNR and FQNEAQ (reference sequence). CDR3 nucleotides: TGTGCCAGCAGCGTGACAGGGGGCCAGGGGAATGAGCAGTTCTTC. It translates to CASSVTGGQGNEQFF.

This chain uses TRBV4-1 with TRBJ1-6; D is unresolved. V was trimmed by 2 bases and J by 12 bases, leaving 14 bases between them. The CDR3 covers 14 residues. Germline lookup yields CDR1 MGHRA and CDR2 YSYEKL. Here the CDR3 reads CASSQTGVNVPLHF. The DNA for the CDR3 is TGCGCCAGCAGCCAAACCGGGGTAAACGTACCCCTCCACTTT.

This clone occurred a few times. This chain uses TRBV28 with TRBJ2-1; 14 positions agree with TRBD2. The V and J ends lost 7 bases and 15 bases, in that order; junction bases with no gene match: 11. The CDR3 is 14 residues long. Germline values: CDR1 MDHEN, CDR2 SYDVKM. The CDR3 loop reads CASIQGLAGEYLFF. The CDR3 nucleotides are TGTGCCAGCATCCAGGGACTAGCGGGAGAGTATTTGTTCTTC.

DNA of the CDR3: TGCGCCAGCAGCCAAGAATTTCATGGACTAGCGGGGGCATCTGGAGAGCAGTACTTC. Its protein product is CASSQEFHGLAGASGEQYF. The V gene is TRBV4-3, the J gene TRBJ2-7; the match to TRBD2 covers 13 bases. This CDR3 contains 19 residues. V lost 0 bases, J lost 7 bases, and 15 bases stayed unmatched. The germline CDR1 and CDR2 sequences are LGHNA and YSLEER.

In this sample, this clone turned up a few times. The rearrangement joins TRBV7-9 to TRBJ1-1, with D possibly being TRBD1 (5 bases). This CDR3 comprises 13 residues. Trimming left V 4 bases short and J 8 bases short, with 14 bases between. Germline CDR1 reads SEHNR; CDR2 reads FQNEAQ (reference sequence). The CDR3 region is CASSYIGDREAFF. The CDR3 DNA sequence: TGTGCCAGCAGCTATATAGGGGATAGGGAAGCTTTCTTT.

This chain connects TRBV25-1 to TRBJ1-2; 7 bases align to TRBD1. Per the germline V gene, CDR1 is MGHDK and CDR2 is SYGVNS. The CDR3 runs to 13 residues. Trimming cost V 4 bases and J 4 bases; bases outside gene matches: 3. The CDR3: CASSGTGAYGYTF. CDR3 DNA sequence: TGTGCCAGCAGTGGTACAGGGGCCTATGGCTACACCTTC.

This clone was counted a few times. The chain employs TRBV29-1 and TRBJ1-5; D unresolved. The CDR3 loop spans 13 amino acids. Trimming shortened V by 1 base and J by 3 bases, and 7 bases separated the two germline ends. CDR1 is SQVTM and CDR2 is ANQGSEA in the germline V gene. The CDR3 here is CSVEVQDNQPQHF. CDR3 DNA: TGCAGCGTTGAAGTTCAGGACAATCAGCCCCAGCATTTT. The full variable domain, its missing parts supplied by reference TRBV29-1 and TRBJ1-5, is SAVISQKPSRDICQRGTSLTIQCQVDSQVTMMFWYRQQPGQSLTLIATANQGSEATYESGFVIDKFPISRPNLTFSTLTVSNMSPEDSSIYLCSVEVQDNQPQHFGDGTRLSIL.

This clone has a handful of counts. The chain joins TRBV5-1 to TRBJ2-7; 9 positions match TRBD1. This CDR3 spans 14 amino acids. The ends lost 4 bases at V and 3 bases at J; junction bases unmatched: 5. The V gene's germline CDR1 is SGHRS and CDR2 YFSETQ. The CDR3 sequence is CASSDPTGGYEQYF. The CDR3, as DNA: TGCGCCAGCAGCGACCCGACAGGGGGCTACGAGCAGTACTTC.

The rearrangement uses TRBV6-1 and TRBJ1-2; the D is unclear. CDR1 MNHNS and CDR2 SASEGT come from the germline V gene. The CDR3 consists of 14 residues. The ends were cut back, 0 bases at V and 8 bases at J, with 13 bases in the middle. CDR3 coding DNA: TGTGCCAGCAGTGAAGCAGGGCGGGTGGGGGGCTACACCTTC. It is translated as CASSEAGRVGGYTF.

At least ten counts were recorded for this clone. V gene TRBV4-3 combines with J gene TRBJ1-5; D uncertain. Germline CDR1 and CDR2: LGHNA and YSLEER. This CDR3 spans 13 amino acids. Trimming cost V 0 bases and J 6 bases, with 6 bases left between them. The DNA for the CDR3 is TGCGCCAGCAGCCAAGAACGGGGTCAGCCCCAGCATTTT. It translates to CASSQERGQPQHF.

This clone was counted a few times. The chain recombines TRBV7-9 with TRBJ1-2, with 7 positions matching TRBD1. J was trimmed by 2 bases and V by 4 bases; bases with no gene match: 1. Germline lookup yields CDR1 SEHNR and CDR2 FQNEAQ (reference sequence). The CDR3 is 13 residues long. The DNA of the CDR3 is TGTGCCAGCAGCTCGACAGGGAACTATGGCTACACCTTC. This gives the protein CASSSTGNYGYTF.

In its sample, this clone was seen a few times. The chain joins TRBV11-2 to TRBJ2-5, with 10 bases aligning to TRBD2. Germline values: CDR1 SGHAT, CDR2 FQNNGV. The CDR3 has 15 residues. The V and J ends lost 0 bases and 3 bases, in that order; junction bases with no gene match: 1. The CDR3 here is CASSLDGLAEETQYF. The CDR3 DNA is TGTGCCAGCAGCTTAGATGGACTAGCGGAAGAGACCCAGTACTTC.

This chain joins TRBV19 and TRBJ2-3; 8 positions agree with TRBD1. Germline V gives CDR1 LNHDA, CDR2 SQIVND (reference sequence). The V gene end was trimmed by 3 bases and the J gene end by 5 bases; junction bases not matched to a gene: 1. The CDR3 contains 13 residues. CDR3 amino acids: CASSMGQEDTQYF. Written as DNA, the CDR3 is TGTGCCAGTAGTATGGGACAGGAAGATACGCAGTATTTT.

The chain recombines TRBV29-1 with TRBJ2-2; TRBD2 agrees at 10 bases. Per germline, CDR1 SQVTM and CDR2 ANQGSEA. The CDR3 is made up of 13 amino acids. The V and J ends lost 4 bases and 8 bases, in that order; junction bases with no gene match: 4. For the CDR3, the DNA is TGCAGCGTTGTAGTAGCGGGAGGTGGGGAGCTGTTTTTT. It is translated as CSVVVAGGGELFF.

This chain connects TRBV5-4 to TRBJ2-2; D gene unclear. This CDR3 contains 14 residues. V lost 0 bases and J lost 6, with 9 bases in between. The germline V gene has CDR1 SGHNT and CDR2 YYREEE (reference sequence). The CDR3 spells CASSLDSRPGELFF. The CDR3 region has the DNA TGTGCCAGCAGCTTGGATAGCCGGCCCGGGGAGCTGTTTTTT.

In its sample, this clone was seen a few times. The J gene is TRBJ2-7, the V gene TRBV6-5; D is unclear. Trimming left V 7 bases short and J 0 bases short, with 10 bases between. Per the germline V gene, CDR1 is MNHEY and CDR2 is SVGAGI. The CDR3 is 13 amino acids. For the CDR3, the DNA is TGTGCCAGCACCGATCTCTACTCCTACGAGCAGTACTTC. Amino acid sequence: CASTDLYSYEQYF.

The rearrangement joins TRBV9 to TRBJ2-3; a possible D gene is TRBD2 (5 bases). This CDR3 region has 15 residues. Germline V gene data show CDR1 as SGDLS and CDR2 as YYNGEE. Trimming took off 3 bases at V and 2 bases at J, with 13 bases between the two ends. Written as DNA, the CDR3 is TGTGCCAGCAGCGCAATCGGGGTTGCCACAGATACGCAGTATTTT. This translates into CASSAIGVATDTQYF.

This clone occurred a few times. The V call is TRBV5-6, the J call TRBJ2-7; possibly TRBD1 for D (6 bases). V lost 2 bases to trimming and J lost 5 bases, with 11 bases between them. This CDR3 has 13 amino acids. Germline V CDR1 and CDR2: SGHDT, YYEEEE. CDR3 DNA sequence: TGTGCCAGCAGCTTACAGGGTGCCCACGAGCAGTACTTC. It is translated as CASSLQGAHEQYF. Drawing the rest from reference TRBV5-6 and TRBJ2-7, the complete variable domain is DAGVTQSPTHLIKTRGQQVTLRCSPKSGHDTVSWYQQALGQGPQFIFQYYEEEERQRGNFPDRFSGHQFPNYSSELNVNALLLGDSALYLCASSLQGAHEQYFGPGTRLTVT.

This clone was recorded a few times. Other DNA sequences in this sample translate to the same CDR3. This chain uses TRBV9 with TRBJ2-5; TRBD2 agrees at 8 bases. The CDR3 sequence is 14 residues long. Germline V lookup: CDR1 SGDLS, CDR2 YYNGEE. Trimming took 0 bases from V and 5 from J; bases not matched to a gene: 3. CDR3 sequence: CASSVAGGQETQYF. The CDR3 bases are TGTGCCAGCAGCGTAGCGGGGGGGCAGGAGACCCAGTACTTC.